This T cell receptor beta chain was sequenced for a study of T cell repertoires in cytomegalovirus infection. Across the study: A matching HLA type, together with CMV infection, was signaled by public TCR beta signatures. Study-level points and caveats: It was HLA-C-restricted CMV-specific TCR beta clonotypes that dominated the response ex vivo.

MiXCR, run by TCRdb on the reads, gives a single entry per CDR3 protein. The sample records about 98,000 distinct CDR3 sequences, 15% to 20% being singletons. Germline V CDR1 and CDR2: LNHNV, YYDKDF (reference sequence). V was clipped by 6 bases and J by 7 bases, with 18 bases between them. This CDR3 comprises 14 residues. A note on this clonotype: Antigen: not known.

The TCR was taken from a human donor in good health (CMV status not recorded). Some clones in this sample may be carry-over from other donors' samples. The sequencing sample was made of PBMCs. The V and J genes are TRBV15 and TRBJ1-1; D is unclear. CDR3 region: CATSPSWQLLEAFF. For the CDR3, the DNA is TGTGCCACCAGTCCAAGCTGGCAGCTCCTTGAAGCTTTCTTT.